This T cell receptor beta chain was found in a study of blood T cell repertoires in COVID-19. Study-wide background: Acute-phase and convalescent COVID-19 samples originated in the United States, Italy and Spain. T cells, B-cell-depleted T cells, or PBMCs provided the cDNA or gDNA that served as material.

In the source study's methods: Amplified reference gene primers provided the basis for estimating nucleated cell counts. Repertoires were generated with immunoSEQ multiplex PCR, while TCRdb's copy carries only in-frame clones and drops some. The V and J calls and clone size were taken over from that table, and D and trimming were inferred from the DNA. The data show some 76,000 clones, roughly 91% seen once. Germline V gene sequence: CDR1 LGHNA, CDR2 YSLEER. The CDR3 is 17 residues long. V shed 4 bases, J shed 5 bases, and the junction held 10 bases outside the gene matches. V usage is TRBV4-3 and J usage is TRBJ2-3; 12 positions match TRBD2. Sequencing was done on a sample of peripheral blood. This receptor was obtained from a woman aged 18-29 years with acute or convalescent COVID-19. CDR3 residues: CASSLSSSGRAGDTQYF. The CDR3 coding sequence is TGCGCCAGCAGCCTATCTTCTAGCGGGAGGGCCGGAGATACGCAGTATTTT.